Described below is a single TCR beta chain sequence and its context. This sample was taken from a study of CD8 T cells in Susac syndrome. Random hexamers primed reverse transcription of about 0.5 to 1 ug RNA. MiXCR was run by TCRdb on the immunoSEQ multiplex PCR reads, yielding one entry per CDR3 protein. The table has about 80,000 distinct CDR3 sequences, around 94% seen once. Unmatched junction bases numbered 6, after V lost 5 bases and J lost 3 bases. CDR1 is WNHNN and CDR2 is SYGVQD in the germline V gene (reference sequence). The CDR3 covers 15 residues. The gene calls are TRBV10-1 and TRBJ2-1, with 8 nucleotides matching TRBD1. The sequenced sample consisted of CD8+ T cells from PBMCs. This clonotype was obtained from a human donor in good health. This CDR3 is CASSLDRGDYNEQFF. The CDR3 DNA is TGCGCCAGCAGTTTAGACAGGGGCGACTACAATGAGCAGTTCTTC.